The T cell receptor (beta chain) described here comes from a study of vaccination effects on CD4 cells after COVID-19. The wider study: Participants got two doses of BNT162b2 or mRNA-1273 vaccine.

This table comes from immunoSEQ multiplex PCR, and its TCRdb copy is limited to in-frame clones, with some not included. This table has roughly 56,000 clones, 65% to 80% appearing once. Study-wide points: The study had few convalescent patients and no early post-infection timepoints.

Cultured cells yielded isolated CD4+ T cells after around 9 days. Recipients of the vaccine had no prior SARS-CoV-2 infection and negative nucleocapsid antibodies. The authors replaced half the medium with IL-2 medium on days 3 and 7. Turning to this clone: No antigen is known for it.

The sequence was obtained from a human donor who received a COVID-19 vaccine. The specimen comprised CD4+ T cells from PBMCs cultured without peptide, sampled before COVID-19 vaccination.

CDR3 coding DNA: TGCAGCGTTGGCGCCAGGGATAACTATGGCTACACCTTC. This sequence encodes CSVGARDNYGYTF. V gene TRBV29-1 combines with J gene TRBJ1-2, with D perhaps TRBD1 (5 bases). This CDR3 contains 13 residues. Trimming removed 4 bases from V and 1 base from J, with 10 bases in between. Germline V gives CDR1 SQVTM, CDR2 ANQGSEA.